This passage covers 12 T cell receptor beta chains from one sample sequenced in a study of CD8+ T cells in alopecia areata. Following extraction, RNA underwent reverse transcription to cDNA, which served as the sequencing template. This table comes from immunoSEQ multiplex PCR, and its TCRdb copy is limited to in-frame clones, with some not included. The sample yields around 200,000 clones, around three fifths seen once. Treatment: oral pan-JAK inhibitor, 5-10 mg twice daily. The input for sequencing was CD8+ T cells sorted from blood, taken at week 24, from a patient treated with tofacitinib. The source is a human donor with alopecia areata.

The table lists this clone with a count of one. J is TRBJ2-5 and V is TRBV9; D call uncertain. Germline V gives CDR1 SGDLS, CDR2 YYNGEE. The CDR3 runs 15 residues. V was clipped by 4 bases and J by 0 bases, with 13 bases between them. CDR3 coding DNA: TGTGCCAGCAGCCCCAGTCTTGGGTACCAAGAGACCCAGTACTTC. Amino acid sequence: CASSPSLGYQETQYF.

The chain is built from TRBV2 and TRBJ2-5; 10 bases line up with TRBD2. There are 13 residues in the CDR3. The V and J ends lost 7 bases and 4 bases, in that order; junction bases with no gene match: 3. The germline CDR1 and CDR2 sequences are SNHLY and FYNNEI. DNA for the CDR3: TGTGCCAGCATTCCTAGCGGGGGAGAGACCCAGTACTTC. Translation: CASIPSGGETQYF. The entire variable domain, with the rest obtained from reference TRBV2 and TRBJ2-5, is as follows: EPEVTQTPSHQVTQMGQEVILRCVPISNHLYFYWYRQILGQKVEFLVSFYNNEISEKSEIFDDQFSVERPDGSNFTLKIRSTKLEDSAMYFCASIPSGGETQYFGPGTRLLVL.

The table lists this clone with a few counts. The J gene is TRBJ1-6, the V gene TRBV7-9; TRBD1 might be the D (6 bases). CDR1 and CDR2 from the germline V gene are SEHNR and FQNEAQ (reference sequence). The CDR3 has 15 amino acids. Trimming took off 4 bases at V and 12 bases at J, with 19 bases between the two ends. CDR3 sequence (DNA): TGTGCCAGCAGCTCTCCGGGACAAATCCGCGAACCCCTCCACTTT. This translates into CASSSPGQIREPLHF.

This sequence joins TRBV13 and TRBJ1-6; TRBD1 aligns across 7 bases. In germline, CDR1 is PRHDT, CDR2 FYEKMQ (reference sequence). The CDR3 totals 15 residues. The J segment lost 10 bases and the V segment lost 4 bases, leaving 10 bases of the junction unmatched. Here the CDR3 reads CASSSGTAEGSPLHF. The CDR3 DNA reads TGTGCCAGCAGCTCTGGGACAGCCGAAGGGTCACCCCTCCACTTT.

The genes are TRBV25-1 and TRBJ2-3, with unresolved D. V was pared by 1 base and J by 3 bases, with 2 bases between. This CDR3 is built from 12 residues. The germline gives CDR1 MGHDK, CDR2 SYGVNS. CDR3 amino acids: CASSEWTDTQYF. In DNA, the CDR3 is TGTGCCAGCAGTGAATGGACAGATACGCAGTATTTT. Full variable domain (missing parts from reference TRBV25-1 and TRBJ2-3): EADIYQTPRYLVIGTGKKITLECSQTMGHDKMYWYQQDPGMELHLIHYSYGVNSTEKGDLSSESTVSRIRTEHFPLTLESARPSHTSQYLCASSEWTDTQYFGPGTRLTVL.

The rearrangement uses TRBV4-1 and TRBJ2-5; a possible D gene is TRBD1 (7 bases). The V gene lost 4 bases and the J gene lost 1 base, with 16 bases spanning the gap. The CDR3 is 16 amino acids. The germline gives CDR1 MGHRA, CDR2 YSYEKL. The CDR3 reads CASSPGGAGGQETQYF. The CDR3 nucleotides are TGCGCCAGCAGCCCCGGAGGGGCAGGGGGCCAAGAGACCCAGTACTTC.

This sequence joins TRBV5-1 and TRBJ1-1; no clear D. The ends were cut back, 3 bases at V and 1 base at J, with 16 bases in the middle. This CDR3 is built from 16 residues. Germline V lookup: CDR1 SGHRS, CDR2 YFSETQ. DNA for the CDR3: TGCGCCAGCAGCTACGAGAGGCTGCGAGAGAACACTGAAGCTTTCTTT. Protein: CASSYERLRENTEAFF.

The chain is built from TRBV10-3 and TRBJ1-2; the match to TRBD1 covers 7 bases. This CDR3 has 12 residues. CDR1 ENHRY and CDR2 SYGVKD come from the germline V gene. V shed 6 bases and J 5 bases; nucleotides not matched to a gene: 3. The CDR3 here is CAIRGTEYGYTF. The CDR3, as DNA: TGTGCCATCAGAGGGACAGAGTATGGCTACACCTTC.

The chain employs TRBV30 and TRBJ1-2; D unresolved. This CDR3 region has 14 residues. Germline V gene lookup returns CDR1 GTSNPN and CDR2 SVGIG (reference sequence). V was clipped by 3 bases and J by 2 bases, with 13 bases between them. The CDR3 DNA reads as TGTGCCTGGAGGAGTCCCCGGCGAAACTATGGCTACACCTTC. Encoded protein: CAWRSPRRNYGYTF.

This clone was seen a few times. The CDR3 DNA reads as TGTGCCAGCAGCTTGGGGGACAGGGGAGTGCATTATGGCTACACCTTC. It encodes CASSLGDRGVHYGYTF. The rearrangement joins TRBV5-6 to TRBJ1-2; 10 bases align to TRBD1. The trim removed 0 bases at V and 5 bases at J, leaving 7 bases unmatched. This CDR3 region has 16 residues. Germline CDR1 reads SGHDT; CDR2 reads YYEEEE.

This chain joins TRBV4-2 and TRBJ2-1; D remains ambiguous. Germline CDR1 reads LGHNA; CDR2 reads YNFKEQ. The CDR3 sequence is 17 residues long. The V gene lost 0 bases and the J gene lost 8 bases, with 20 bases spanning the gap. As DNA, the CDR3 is TGTGCCAGCAGCCAAGATACAGTGGTGACGGCTAGGGATGAGCAGTTCTTC. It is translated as CASSQDTVVTARDEQFF.

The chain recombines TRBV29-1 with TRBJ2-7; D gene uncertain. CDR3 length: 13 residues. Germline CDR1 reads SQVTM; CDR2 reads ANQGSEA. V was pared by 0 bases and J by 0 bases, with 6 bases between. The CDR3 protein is CSVEDRTSYEQYF. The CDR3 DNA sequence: TGCAGCGTTGAAGATCGGACCTCCTACGAGCAGTACTTC.